The 22 T cell receptor beta chains presented below share a single source sample, sequenced in a study of cytomegalovirus exposure and HLA in healthy donors. The PCR was carried out with 60 Vbeta primers and 13 Jbeta primers. Measured with immunoSEQ multiplex PCR; TCRdb has only the in-frame clones, and not every one. The sample includes 150,000 to 200,000 clones, about 71% of them seen just once. Material for sequencing was PBMCs. Every receptor here comes from a man aged 50 to 59 in good health and CMV-seronegative.

The V and J genes are TRBV9 and TRBJ2-4; D gene uncertain. The CDR3 totals 14 residues. The ends were cut back, 2 bases at V and 4 bases at J, with 10 bases in the middle. Germline V gene data show CDR1 as SGDLS and CDR2 as YYNGEE. CDR3 residues: CASSVLAEKNIQYF. For the CDR3, the DNA is TGTGCCAGCAGCGTTCTCGCAGAAAAAAACATTCAGTACTTC.

V usage is TRBV4-2 and J usage is TRBJ2-5; D possibly corresponds to TRBD1 (6 bases). The CDR3 is 16 residues long. CDR1 is LGHNA and CDR2 is YNFKEQ in the germline V gene. V was shortened by 0 bases and J by 1 base, with 12 bases between the two germline ends. The CDR3 loop reads CASSQDKGDTQETQYF. The CDR3 DNA sequence: TGTGCCAGCAGCCAAGATAAGGGGGACACCCAAGAGACCCAGTACTTC.

J is TRBJ2-5 and V is TRBV7-9; 8 bases agree with TRBD2. The J segment lost 1 base and the V segment lost 5 bases, leaving 9 bases of the junction unmatched. The CDR3 is made up of 16 amino acids. Germline V gene lookup returns CDR1 SEHNR and CDR2 FQNEAQ (reference sequence). The CDR3 loop is CASSPRGSGTQETQYF. The CDR3 DNA follows: TGTGCCAGCAGCCCCCGGGGTAGCGGGACCCAAGAGACCCAGTACTTC. Combining the CDR3 with reference TRBV7-9 and TRBJ2-5 gives the whole variable domain DTGVSQNPRHKITKRGQNVTFRCDPISEHNRLYWYRQTLGQGPEFLTYFQNEAQLEKSRLLSDRFSAERPKGSFSTLEIQRTEQGDSAMYLCASSPRGSGTQETQYFGPGTRLLVL.

The rearrangement uses TRBV19 and TRBJ1-5; tentative D call: TRBD1 (6 bases). Germline V gene sequence: CDR1 LNHDA, CDR2 SQIVND (reference sequence). CDR3 size: 17 residues. Trimming stripped 6 bases from V and 0 bases from J, with 18 bases between. CDR3 sequence reads: CASRSTGTRYSNQPQHF. For the CDR3, the DNA is TGTGCCAGTAGGTCCACCGGGACAAGATATAGCAATCAGCCCCAGCATTTT. The full variable domain, its missing parts supplied by reference TRBV19 and TRBJ1-5, is DGGITQSPKYLFRKEGQNVTLSCEQNLNHDAMYWYRQDPGQGLRLIYYSQIVNDFQKGDIAEGYSVSREKKESFPLTVTSAQKNPTAFYLCASRSTGTRYSNQPQHFGDGTRLSIL.

This clone was seen more than once but under ten times. The rearrangement links TRBV6-5 to TRBJ2-7, with D possibly matching TRBD2 (6 bases). This CDR3 spans 14 amino acids. Between the trimmed V and J ends, which lost 3 bases and 4 bases, there was a span of 13 bases. From germline, CDR1 is MNHEY and CDR2 SVGAGI. The CDR3 here is CASSYQGSGYEQYF. Here the CDR3 DNA reads TGTGCCAGCAGTTATCAGGGAAGCGGGTACGAGCAGTACTTC.

The chain is built from TRBV7-8 and TRBJ1-4; TRBD1 agrees at 8 bases. The CDR3 runs to 18 residues. Germline lookup yields CDR1 SGHVS and CDR2 FQNEAQ. V dropped 4 bases and J dropped 0; count of bases not matched to a gene: 10. This CDR3 reads CASSSPHRGAATNEKLFF. DNA of the CDR3: TGTGCCAGCAGCTCCCCCCACAGGGGGGCTGCAACTAATGAAAAACTGTTTTTT.

The gene calls are TRBV2 and TRBJ2-1; D is perhaps TRBD1 (6 bases). This CDR3 has 14 amino acids. The ends were cut back, 4 bases at V and 6 bases at J, with 13 bases in the middle. Germline V lookup: CDR1 SNHLY, CDR2 FYNNEI. CDR3 sequence reads: CASSGQVGSNEQFF. CDR3 DNA: TGTGCCAGCAGTGGACAGGTGGGCTCCAATGAGCAGTTCTTC. The variable domain in full, completed from reference TRBV2 and TRBJ2-1, reads EPEVTQTPSHQVTQMGQEVILRCVPISNHLYFYWYRQILGQKVEFLVSFYNNEISEKSEIFDDQFSVERPDGSNFTLKIRSTKLEDSAMYFCASSGQVGSNEQFFGPGTRLTVL.

The rearrangement links TRBV27 to TRBJ1-5; D may be TRBD1 (6 bases). Trimming shortened V by 5 bases and J by 3 bases, and 20 bases separated the two germline ends. Looked up from germline, CDR1 is MNHEY and CDR2 is SMNVEV (reference sequence). The CDR3 extends over 17 amino acids. The CDR3 region is CASSPWGWGRDNQPQHF. The DNA for the CDR3 is TGTGCCAGCAGTCCGTGGGGCTGGGGGCGAGACAATCAGCCCCAGCATTTT.

V and J are TRBV5-1 and TRBJ1-1, with 7 bases identical to TRBD1. Germline V CDR1 and CDR2: SGHRS, YFSETQ. This CDR3 region has 13 residues. V trimming: 2 bases; J trimming: 6 bases; junction bases outside the gene matches: 4. The CDR3, as DNA: TGCGCCAGCAGCTTCAGACAGGGCGCTGAAGCTTTCTTT. Translating gives CASSFRQGAEAFF.

This sequence joins TRBV5-4 and TRBJ2-3, with D possibly being TRBD2 (5 bases). Per the germline V gene, CDR1 is SGHNT and CDR2 is YYREEE (reference sequence). V lost 0 bases, J lost 0 bases, and 11 bases lay in between. CDR3 length equals 16 residues. CDR3 nucleotides: TGTGCCAGCAGCTTGGCAGGCCGGGGTAGCACAGATACGCAGTATTTT. It yields the protein CASSLAGRGSTDTQYF.

The chain uses TRBV7-8 and TRBJ2-3; tentatively, D is TRBD1 (6 bases). Germline CDR1 SGHVS, CDR2 FQNEAQ. The CDR3 covers 15 residues. Between the trimmed V and J ends, which lost 5 bases and 6 bases, there was a span of 18 bases. The CDR3 DNA reads TGTGCCAGCAGCACATTAGGGGCAGGGGTGGATACGCAGTATTTT. Protein sequence: CASSTLGAGVDTQYF. Looking up the rest from reference TRBV7-8 and TRBJ2-3 gives the full variable domain: GAGVSQSPRYKVAKRGQDVALRCDPISGHVSLFWYQQALGQGPEFLTYFQNEAQLDKSGLPSDRFFAERPEGSVSTLKIQRTQQEDSAVYLCASSTLGAGVDTQYFGPGTRLTVL.

V usage is TRBV4-3 and J usage is TRBJ2-7, with TRBD2 identical over 7 bases. The V and J ends lost 0 bases and 0 bases, in that order; junction bases with no gene match: 5. CDR3 size: 16 residues. The germline V gene has CDR1 LGHNA and CDR2 YSLEER. DNA for the CDR3: TGCGCCAGCAGCCAAGATGCGGGACTAAGCTCCTACGAGCAGTACTTC. The encoded protein is CASSQDAGLSSYEQYF.

The CDR3 DNA sequence: TGTGCCAGCAGTCCAGCCACCGGACAGGGGTATCAGCCCCAGCATTTT. Amino acids: CASSPATGQGYQPQHF. This chain joins TRBV28 and TRBJ1-5; TRBD1 matches at 9 bases. Losses at the gene ends were 5 bases for V and 5 bases for J; bases not matched to a gene: 10. Germline values: CDR1 MDHEN, CDR2 SYDVKM. This CDR3 is 16 amino acids long.

The chain employs TRBV9 and TRBJ2-1; tentative D call: TRBD2 (7 bases). This CDR3 has 16 residues. V was cut by 3 bases and J by 8 bases, with 21 bases left in between. The V gene's germline CDR1 is SGDLS and CDR2 YYNGEE. The CDR3 bases are TGTGCCAGCAGCGAGAGGGGGGGGCTTGGCTCGGATGAGCAGTTCTTC. Protein product: CASSERGGLGSDEQFF.

This clone appeared a single time. CDR3 sequence reads: CASSPSGGSPGDGQFF. The CDR3 bases are TGTGCCAGCAGCCCAAGTGGAGGAAGCCCTGGCGATGGGCAGTTCTTC. V is TRBV7-3 and J is TRBJ2-1; tentative D call: TRBD2 (5 bases). The CDR3 sequence is 16 residues long. CDR1 is SGHTA and CDR2 is FQGTGA in the germline V gene. V was trimmed by 5 bases and J by 12 bases, leaving 26 bases between them.

The chain uses TRBV11-2 and TRBJ2-1, with 8 bases matching TRBD1. The CDR3 length is 15 residues. CDR1 is SGHAT, CDR2 FQNNGV, per germline. The V gene end was trimmed by 2 bases and the J gene end by 5 bases; junction bases not matched to a gene: 5. The chain's CDR3 is CASSLTPGGHNEQFF. CDR3 sequence (DNA): TGTGCCAGCAGCTTAACGCCAGGGGGCCACAATGAGCAGTTCTTC.

This clone was recorded only once. The J gene is TRBJ2-1, the V gene TRBV10-3; D is unclear. V lost 3 bases and J 6 bases, leaving 3 bases between the germline ends. This CDR3 is built from 11 residues. Germline CDR1 is ENHRY and CDR2 is SYGVKD. DNA for the CDR3: TGTGCCATCAGTGACTTCAATGAGCAGTTCTTC. The encoded protein is CAISDFNEQFF.

This clone was picked up a small number of times. The genes are TRBV9 and TRBJ2-3; the match to TRBD2 covers 7 bases. The CDR3 has 15 amino acids. Trimming cost V 0 bases and J 5 bases; bases outside gene matches: 6. The V gene's germline CDR1 is SGDLS and CDR2 YYNGEE. The CDR3 loop reads CASSVGGGEVDTQYF. The CDR3 coding sequence is TGTGCCAGCAGCGTAGGGGGAGGGGAGGTAGATACGCAGTATTTT.

In this sample, this clone turned up a few times. The chain has TRBV11-2 and TRBJ2-7; D not resolved. The V and J ends lost 1 base and 3 bases respectively, with 7 bases between them. Germline V gene lookup returns CDR1 SGHAT and CDR2 FQNNGV. The CDR3 is 13 residues long. The CDR3 here is CASSLVDIYEQYF. In DNA form, the CDR3 reads TGTGCCAGCAGCTTAGTTGACATCTACGAGCAGTACTTC.

The V gene is TRBV15, the J gene TRBJ1-2; maybe TRBD1 (5 bases). V was trimmed by 0 bases and J by 4 bases, leaving 15 bases between them. The CDR3 is made up of 16 amino acids. CDR1 is LNHNV, CDR2 YYDKDF, per germline (reference sequence). CDR3: CATSRDSGHNTYGYTF. The CDR3 region has the DNA TGTGCCACCAGCAGAGATAGTGGACACAACACCTATGGCTACACCTTC.

This clone was seen a single time. V and J are TRBV5-1 and TRBJ2-3; 10 nucleotides agree with TRBD1. Germline lookup yields CDR1 SGHRS and CDR2 YFSETQ. The CDR3 is made up of 15 amino acids. J was trimmed by 5 bases and V by 0 bases; bases with no gene match: 3. The CDR3 sequence is CASSLGQGAGDTQYF. The CDR3 bases are TGCGCCAGCAGCTTGGGACAGGGGGCAGGAGATACGCAGTATTTT.

V and J are TRBV15 and TRBJ2-5; 11 bases align to TRBD2. From germline, CDR1 is LNHNV and CDR2 YYDKDF (reference sequence). The CDR3 has 17 residues. The V gene end was trimmed by 0 bases and the J gene end by 5 bases; junction bases not matched to a gene: 8. The CDR3 DNA sequence: TGTGCCACCAGCAGAGATTCTAGCGGGGGGTCCTCGGAGACCCAGTACTTC. Its protein product is CATSRDSSGGSSETQYF.